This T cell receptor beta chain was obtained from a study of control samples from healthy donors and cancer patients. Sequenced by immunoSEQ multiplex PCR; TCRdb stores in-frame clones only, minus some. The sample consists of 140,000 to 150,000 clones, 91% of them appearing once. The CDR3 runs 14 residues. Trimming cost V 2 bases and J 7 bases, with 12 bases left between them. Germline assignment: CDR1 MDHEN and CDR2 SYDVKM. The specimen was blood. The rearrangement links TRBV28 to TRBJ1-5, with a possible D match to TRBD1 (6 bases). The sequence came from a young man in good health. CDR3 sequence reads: CASSLRQARQPQHF. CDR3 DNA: TGTGCCAGCAGTTTAAGACAGGCCAGGCAGCCCCAGCATTTT.